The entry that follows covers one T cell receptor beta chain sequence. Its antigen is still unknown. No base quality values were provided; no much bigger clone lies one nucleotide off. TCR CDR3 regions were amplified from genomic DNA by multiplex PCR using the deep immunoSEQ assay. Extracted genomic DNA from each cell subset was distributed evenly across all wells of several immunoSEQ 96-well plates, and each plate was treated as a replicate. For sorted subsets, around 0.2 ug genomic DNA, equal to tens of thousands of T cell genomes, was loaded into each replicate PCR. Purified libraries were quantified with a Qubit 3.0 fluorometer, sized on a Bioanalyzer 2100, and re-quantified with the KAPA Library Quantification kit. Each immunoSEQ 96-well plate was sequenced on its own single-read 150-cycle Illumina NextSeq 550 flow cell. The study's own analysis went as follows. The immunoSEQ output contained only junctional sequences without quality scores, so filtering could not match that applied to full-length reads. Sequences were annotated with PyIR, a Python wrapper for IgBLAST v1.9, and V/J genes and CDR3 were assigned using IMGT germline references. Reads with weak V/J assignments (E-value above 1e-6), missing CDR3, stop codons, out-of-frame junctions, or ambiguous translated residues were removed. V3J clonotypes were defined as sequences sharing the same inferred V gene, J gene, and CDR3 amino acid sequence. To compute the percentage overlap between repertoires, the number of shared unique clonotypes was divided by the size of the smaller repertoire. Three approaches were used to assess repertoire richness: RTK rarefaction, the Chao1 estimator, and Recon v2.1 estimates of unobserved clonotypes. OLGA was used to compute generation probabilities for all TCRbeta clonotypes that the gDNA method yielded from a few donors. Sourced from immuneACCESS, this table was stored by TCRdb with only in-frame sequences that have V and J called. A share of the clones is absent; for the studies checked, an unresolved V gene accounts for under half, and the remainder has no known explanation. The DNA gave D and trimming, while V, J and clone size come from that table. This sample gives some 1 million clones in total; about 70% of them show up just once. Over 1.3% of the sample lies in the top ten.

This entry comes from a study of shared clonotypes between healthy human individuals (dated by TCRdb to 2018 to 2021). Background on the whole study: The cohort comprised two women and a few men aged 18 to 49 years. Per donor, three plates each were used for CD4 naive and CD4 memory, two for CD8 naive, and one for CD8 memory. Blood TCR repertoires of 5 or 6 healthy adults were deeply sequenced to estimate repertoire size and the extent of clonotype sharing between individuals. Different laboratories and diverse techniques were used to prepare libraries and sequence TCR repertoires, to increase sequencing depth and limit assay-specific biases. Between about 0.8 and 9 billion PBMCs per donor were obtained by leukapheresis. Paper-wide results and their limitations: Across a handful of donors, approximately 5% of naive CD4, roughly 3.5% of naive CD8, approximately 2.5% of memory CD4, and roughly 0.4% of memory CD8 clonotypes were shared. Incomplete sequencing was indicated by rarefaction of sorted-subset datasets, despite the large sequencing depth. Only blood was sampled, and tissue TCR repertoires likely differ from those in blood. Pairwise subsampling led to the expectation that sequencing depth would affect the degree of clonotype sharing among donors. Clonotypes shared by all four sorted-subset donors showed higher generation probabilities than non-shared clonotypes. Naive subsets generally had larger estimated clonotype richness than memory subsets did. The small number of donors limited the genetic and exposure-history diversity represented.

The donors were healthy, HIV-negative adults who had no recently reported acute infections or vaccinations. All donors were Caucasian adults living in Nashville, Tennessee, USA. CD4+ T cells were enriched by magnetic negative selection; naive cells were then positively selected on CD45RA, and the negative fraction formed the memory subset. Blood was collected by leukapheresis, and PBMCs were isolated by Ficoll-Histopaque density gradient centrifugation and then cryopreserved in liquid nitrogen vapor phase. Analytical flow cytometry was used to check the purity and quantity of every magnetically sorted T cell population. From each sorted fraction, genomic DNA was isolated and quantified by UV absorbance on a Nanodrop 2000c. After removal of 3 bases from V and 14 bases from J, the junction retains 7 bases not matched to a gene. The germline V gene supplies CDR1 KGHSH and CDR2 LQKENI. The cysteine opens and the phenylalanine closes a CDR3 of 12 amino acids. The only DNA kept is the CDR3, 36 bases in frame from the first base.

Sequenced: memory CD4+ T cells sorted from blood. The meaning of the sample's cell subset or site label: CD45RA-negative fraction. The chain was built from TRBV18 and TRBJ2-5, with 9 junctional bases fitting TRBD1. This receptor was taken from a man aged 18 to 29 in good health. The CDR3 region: CASSPGSDRGYF. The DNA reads TGTGCCAGCTCACCCGGCTCGGACAGGGGCTACTTC.